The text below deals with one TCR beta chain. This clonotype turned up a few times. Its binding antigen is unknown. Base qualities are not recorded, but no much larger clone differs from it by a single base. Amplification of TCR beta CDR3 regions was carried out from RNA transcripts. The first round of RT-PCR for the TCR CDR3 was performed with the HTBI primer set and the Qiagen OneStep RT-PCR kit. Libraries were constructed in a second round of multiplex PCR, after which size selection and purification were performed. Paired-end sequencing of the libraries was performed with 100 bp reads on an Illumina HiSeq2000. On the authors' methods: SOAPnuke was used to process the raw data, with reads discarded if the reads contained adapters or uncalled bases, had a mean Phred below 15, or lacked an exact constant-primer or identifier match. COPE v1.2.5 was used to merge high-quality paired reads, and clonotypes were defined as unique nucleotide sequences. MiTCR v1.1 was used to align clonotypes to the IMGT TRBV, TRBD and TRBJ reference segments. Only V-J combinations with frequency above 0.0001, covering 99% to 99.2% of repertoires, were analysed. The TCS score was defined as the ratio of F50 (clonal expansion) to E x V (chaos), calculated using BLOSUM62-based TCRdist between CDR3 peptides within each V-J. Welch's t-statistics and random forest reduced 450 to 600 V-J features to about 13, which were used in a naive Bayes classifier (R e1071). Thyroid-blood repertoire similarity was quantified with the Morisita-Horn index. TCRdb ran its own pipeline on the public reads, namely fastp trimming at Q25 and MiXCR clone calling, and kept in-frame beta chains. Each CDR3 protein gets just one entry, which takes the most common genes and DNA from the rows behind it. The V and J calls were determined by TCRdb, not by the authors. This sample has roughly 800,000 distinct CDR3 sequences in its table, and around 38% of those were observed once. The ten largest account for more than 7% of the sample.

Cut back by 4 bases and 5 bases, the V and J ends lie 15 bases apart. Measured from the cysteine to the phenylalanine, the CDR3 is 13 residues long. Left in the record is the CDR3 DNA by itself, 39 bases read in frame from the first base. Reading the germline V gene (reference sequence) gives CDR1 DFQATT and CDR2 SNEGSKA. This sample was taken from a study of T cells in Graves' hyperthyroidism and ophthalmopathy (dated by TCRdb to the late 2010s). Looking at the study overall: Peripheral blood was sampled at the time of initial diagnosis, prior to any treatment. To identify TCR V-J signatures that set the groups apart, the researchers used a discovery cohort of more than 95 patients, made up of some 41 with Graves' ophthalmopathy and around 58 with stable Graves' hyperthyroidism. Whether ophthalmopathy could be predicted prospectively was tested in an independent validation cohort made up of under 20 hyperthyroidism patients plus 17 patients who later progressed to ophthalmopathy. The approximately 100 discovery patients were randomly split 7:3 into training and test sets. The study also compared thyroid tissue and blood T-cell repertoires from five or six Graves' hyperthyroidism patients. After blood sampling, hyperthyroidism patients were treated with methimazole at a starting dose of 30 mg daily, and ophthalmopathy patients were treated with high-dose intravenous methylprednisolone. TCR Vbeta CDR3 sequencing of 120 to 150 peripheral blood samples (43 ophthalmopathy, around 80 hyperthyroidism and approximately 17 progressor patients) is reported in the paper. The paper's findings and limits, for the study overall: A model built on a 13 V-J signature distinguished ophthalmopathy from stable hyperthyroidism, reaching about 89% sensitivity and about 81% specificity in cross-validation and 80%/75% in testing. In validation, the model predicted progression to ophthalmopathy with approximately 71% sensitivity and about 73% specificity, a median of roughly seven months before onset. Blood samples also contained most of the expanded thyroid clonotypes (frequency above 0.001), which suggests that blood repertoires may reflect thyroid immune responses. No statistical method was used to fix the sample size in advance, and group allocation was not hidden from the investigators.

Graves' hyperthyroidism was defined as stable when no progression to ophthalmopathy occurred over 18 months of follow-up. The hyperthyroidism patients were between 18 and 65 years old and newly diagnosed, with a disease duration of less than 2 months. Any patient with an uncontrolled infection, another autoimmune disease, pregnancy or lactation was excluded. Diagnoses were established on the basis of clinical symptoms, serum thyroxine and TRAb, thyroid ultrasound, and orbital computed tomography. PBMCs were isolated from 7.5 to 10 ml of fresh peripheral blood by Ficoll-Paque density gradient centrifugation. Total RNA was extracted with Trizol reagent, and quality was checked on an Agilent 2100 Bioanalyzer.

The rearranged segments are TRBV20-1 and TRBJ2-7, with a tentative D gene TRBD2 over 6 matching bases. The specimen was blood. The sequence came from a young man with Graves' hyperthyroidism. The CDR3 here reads CSAKRANVNEQYF. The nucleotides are TGCAGTGCTAAGCGGGCGAATGTTAACGAGCAGTACTTC.